The clone carrying this T cell receptor beta chain came up a few times. The target antigen is unknown. TCR cDNA was made by 5'RACE template switching, adding a universal primer site and UMIs. A single record per CDR3 protein comes from TCRdb applying MiXCR to the 5' RACE reads. Here the sample spans 450,000 to 650,000 distinct CDR3 sequences, approximately 15% being singletons. Germline values: CDR1 SGHTA, CDR2 FQGNSA. Trimming pared 8 bases from V and 1 base from J, leaving 10 bases between. There are 13 residues in the CDR3. This sample stems from a study of T cells after yellow fever vaccination. Broader study findings: There was a small share of clonotypes that showed up in both the CD4 and CD8 compartments.

V and J are TRBV7-2 and TRBJ2-3, with D possibly being TRBD2 (6 bases). This receptor was obtained from a man younger than 40 who received the YFV17D yellow fever vaccine. This sample comprised PBMCs, obtained on the day of the yellow fever booster vaccination. CDR3 amino acids: CASSRERTDTQYF. In DNA form, the CDR3 reads TGTGCCAGCTCTCGGGAGCGCACAGATACGCAGTATTTT.